These T cell receptor beta chains were read from a single sample in a study of blood T cell repertoires in COVID-19. Assay used: immunoSEQ multiplex PCR; TCRdb lists only in-frame clones, some missing. Among about 150,000 clones listed, just over 90% were seen once. Sequenced input: peripheral blood. The receptors were sampled from a man aged 18 to 35 with COVID-19, enrolled during active disease. Each CDR3 is given with its conserved first and last residue. The order of the fields is J gene, clone size, D gene, V gene, CDR3 protein, CDR3 DNA. D genes are given only for firm matches. The size of a clone is reported for some rows only, either as once, few or many, or as a class for expanded clones.

J gene: TRBJ2-3; clone size: -; D gene: TRBD2; V gene: TRBV5-1; CDR3 protein: CASSLWGEAGEGTDTQYF; CDR3 DNA: TGCGCCAGCAGCTTGTGGGGGGAAGCGGGAGAGGGCACAGATACGCAGTATTTT
J gene: TRBJ2-7; clone size: once; D gene: TRBD1; V gene: TRBV11-2; CDR3 protein: CASSSTGQGNIEQYF; CDR3 DNA: TGTGCCAGCAGTTCAACGGGACAGGGAAACATCGAGCAGTACTTC
J gene: TRBJ1-1; clone size: -; D gene: TRBD1; V gene: TRBV28; CDR3 protein: CASSRTGLVNTEAFF; CDR3 DNA: TGTGCCAGCAGCCGGACAGGGTTGGTGAACACTGAAGCTTTCTTT
J gene: TRBJ2-5; clone size: -; D gene: TRBD1; V gene: TRBV11-2; CDR3 protein: CASSFRTGQGETQYF; CDR3 DNA: TGTGCCAGCAGCTTCCGCACGGGACAGGGAGAGACCCAGTACTTC
J gene: TRBJ2-1; clone size: -; D gene: TRBD2; V gene: TRBV24-1; CDR3 protein: CATSDFSGGGYNEQFF; CDR3 DNA: TGTGCCACCAGTGATTTCTCGGGAGGGGGGTACAATGAGCAGTTCTTC
J gene: TRBJ1-4; clone size: once; D gene: -; V gene: TRBV30; CDR3 protein: CACTPATNEKLLF; CDR3 DNA: TGTGCCTGCACACCTGCAACTAATGAAAAACTGCTTTTT
J gene: TRBJ1-6; clone size: -; D gene: TRBD1; V gene: TRBV27; CDR3 protein: CASRGGTGLIYNSPLHF; CDR3 DNA: TGTGCCAGCAGGGGGGGGACAGGGCTTATATATAATTCACCCCTCCACTTT
J gene: TRBJ2-3; clone size: -; D gene: -; V gene: TRBV5-4; CDR3 protein: CASSLDFTPGATDTQYF; CDR3 DNA: TGTGCCAGCAGCTTGGATTTCACTCCGGGAGCAACAGATACGCAGTATTTT
J gene: TRBJ2-7; clone size: once; D gene: TRBD1; V gene: TRBV6-5; CDR3 protein: CASSPTGAFSYEQYF; CDR3 DNA: TGTGCCAGCAGTCCTACAGGGGCCTTCTCCTACGAGCAGTACTTC
J gene: TRBJ2-2; clone size: -; D gene: TRBD1; V gene: TRBV11-2; CDR3 protein: CASSPYDRALARAGELFF; CDR3 DNA: TGTGCCAGCAGCCCATATGACAGGGCCTTGGCCAGGGCCGGGGAGCTGTTTTTT
J gene: TRBJ2-1; clone size: -; D gene: TRBD2; V gene: TRBV6-5; CDR3 protein: CASSLAGEYNEQFF; CDR3 DNA: TGTGCCAGCTCACTAGCGGGGGAGTACAATGAGCAGTTCTTC
J gene: TRBJ2-5; clone size: -; D gene: -; V gene: TRBV11-2; CDR3 protein: CASSSEDLAEETQYF; CDR3 DNA: TGTGCCAGCAGCTCCGAAGACTTAGCGGAAGAGACCCAGTACTTC
J gene: TRBJ2-1; clone size: -; D gene: -; V gene: TRBV6-5; CDR3 protein: CASSPWTVNNEQFF; CDR3 DNA: TGTGCCAGCAGTCCGTGGACAGTCAACAATGAGCAGTTCTTC
J gene: TRBJ1-2; clone size: -; D gene: -; V gene: TRBV19; CDR3 protein: CASSIFLGGTYGYTF; CDR3 DNA: TGTGCCAGTAGTATCTTCCTGGGAGGAACCTATGGCTACACCTTC
J gene: TRBJ1-3; clone size: once; D gene: -; V gene: TRBV28; CDR3 protein: CASSSGTSRNTIYF; CDR3 DNA: TGTGCCAGCAGTTCCGGGACAAGCCGAAACACCATATATTTT
J gene: TRBJ2-1; clone size: -; D gene: TRBD1; V gene: TRBV7-6; CDR3 protein: CASSIPGTGAISYNEQFF; CDR3 DNA: TGTGCCAGCAGCATCCCGGGGACAGGGGCAATCTCCTACAATGAGCAGTTCTTC
J gene: TRBJ2-3; clone size: many; D gene: TRBD2; V gene: TRBV28; CDR3 protein: CASSSLAGGGGTQYF; CDR3 DNA: TGTGCCAGCAGTTCGCTAGCGGGTGGGGGCGGGACGCAGTATTTT
J gene: TRBJ1-5; clone size: -; D gene: -; V gene: TRBV28; CDR3 protein: CASRPDKWRSNQPQHF; CDR3 DNA: TGTGCCAGCAGGCCGGATAAGTGGAGGAGCAATCAGCCCCAGCATTTT
J gene: TRBJ2-1; clone size: -; D gene: TRBD1; V gene: TRBV24-1; CDR3 protein: CATSDMTGSNEQFF; CDR3 DNA: TGTGCCACCAGTGACATGACAGGGTCCAATGAGCAGTTCTTC
J gene: TRBJ1-2; clone size: -; D gene: TRBD1; V gene: TRBV5-6; CDR3 protein: CASSVGQGFTF; CDR3 DNA: TGTGCCAGCAGCGTGGGACAGGGCTTCACCTTC
J gene: TRBJ2-7; clone size: -; D gene: -; V gene: TRBV19; CDR3 protein: CASRGRTSSYEQYF; CDR3 DNA: TGTGCCAGTAGAGGACGGACAAGCTCCTACGAGCAGTACTTC
J gene: TRBJ2-1; clone size: -; D gene: -; V gene: TRBV5-1; CDR3 protein: CASSQDNNEQFF; CDR3 DNA: TGCGCCAGCAGCCAGGACAACAATGAGCAGTTCTTC
J gene: TRBJ2-1; clone size: -; D gene: -; V gene: TRBV25-1; CDR3 protein: CASSEWKADEQFF; CDR3 DNA: TGTGCCAGCAGTGAATGGAAGGCGGATGAGCAGTTCTTC
J gene: TRBJ1-1; clone size: -; D gene: -; V gene: TRBV10-1; CDR3 protein: CASSEVQGNEAFF; CDR3 DNA: TGCGCCAGCAGTGAGGTACAGGGAAATGAAGCTTTCTTT
J gene: TRBJ2-1; clone size: -; D gene: -; V gene: TRBV7-3; CDR3 protein: CASSAQGNEQFF; CDR3 DNA: TGTGCCAGCAGCGCGCAGGGCAATGAGCAGTTCTTC
J gene: TRBJ2-5; clone size: -; D gene: TRBD1; V gene: TRBV30; CDR3 protein: CAWSTTGGPETQYF; CDR3 DNA: TGTGCCTGGAGTACTACAGGGGGGCCAGAGACCCAGTACTTC